What follows are 9 T cell receptor beta chains derived from one specimen sequenced in a study of T cell responses to AZD1222 COVID-19 vaccine. The data were produced by immunoSEQ multiplex PCR, yet TCRdb's version contains in-frame clones alone and is incomplete. The sample holds roughly 160,000 clones; 92% are singletons and the top ten take around 4.4%. Here the sequenced sample was peripheral blood, taken on day 0 of MenACWY control vaccination. Every receptor here comes from an adult in good health.

The chain recombines TRBV19 with TRBJ2-3; D unresolved. CDR1 and CDR2 from the germline V gene are LNHDA and SQIVND (reference sequence). The CDR3 length is 13 residues. The germline V and J ends were trimmed by 1 base and 2 bases, with 4 bases remaining between them. CDR3 nucleotides: TGTGCCAGTAGTATAGTTTACACAGATACGCAGTATTTT. This sequence encodes CASSIVYTDTQYF.

The chain uses TRBV19 and TRBJ1-2; perhaps TRBD1 as D (5 bases). Germline V gene sequence: CDR1 LNHDA, CDR2 SQIVND (reference sequence). The CDR3 is made up of 13 amino acids. The germline V and J ends were trimmed by 4 bases and 6 bases, with 12 bases remaining between them. Written as DNA, the CDR3 is TGTGCCAGTAGTAATGCGGGGGGTAATGGCTACACCTTC. This encodes CASSNAGGNGYTF.

This chain joins TRBV12-3 or TRBV12-4 and TRBJ2-1; D not resolved. V was pared by 1 base and J by 14 bases, with 15 bases between. The CDR3 has 13 residues. In DNA form, the CDR3 reads TGTGCCAGCAGTTTAGTACGTCGCGAACCTAAGTTCTTC. This translates into CASSLVRREPKFF.

The genes are TRBV5-1 and TRBJ1-1; D remains unclear. Germline loops: CDR1 SGHRS, CDR2 YFSETQ. Trimming stripped 4 bases from V and 1 base from J, with 14 bases between. The CDR3 has 15 residues. The CDR3 protein is CASSQSGFGNTEAFF. The CDR3 DNA reads TGCGCCAGCAGCCAGTCGGGATTTGGGAACACTGAAGCTTTCTTT.

The chain couples TRBV5-6 to TRBJ2-7, with 9 bases identical to TRBD2. CDR3 length: 13 amino acids. Germline V gene data show CDR1 as SGHDT and CDR2 as YYEEEE. The V and J ends lost 4 bases and 4 bases, in that order; junction bases with no gene match: 3. The CDR3: CASSRLAEYEQYF. CDR3 nucleotides: TGTGCCAGCAGCCGACTAGCGGAGTACGAGCAGTACTTC.

V gene TRBV4-2 combines with J gene TRBJ1-2; TRBD1 matches 7 bases. The V and J ends lost 3 bases and 4 bases, in that order; junction bases with no gene match: 11. There are 16 residues in the CDR3. Germline assignment: CDR1 LGHNA and CDR2 YNFKEQ. The CDR3 here is CASSHRDRESSYGYTF. CDR3 sequence (DNA): TGTGCCAGCAGCCATCGCGACAGGGAGTCGTCCTATGGCTACACCTTC.

The chain joins TRBV18 to TRBJ2-1; 7 nucleotides line up with TRBD2. Germline CDR1 is KGHSH and CDR2 is LQKENI. The CDR3 covers 16 residues. Unmatched junction bases numbered 13, after V lost 4 bases and J lost 7 bases. Written as DNA, the CDR3 is TGTGCCAGCTCACAGTTCCGGGACTACCCTGAGAATGAGCAGTTCTTC. Translated, it gives CASSQFRDYPENEQFF.

This clone was counted a single time. The chain recombines TRBV7-3 with TRBJ2-1; 8 bases are shared with TRBD2. The CDR3 is 15 residues long. Germline lookup yields CDR1 SGHTA and CDR2 FQGTGA. V shed 3 bases, J shed 4 bases, and the junction held 5 bases outside the gene matches. The CDR3, as DNA: TGTGCCAGCAGCTTCCCGGGCGGGAGGTACAATGAGCAGTTCTTC. Translated: CASSFPGGRYNEQFF. The whole variable domain, filled in from reference TRBV7-3 and TRBJ2-1, reads GAGVSQTPSNKVTEKGKYVELRCDPISGHTALYWYRQSLGQGPEFLIYFQGTGAADDSGLPNDRFFAVRPEGSVSTLKIQRTERGDSAVYLCASSFPGGRYNEQFFGPGTRLTVL.

The gene calls are TRBV5-6 and TRBJ2-1; D perhaps matches TRBD1 (6 bases). In germline, CDR1 is SGHDT, CDR2 YYEEEE. Trimming cost V 2 bases and J 8 bases, with 14 bases left between them. The length of the CDR3 is 14 residues. CDR3 loop: CASSFRTVGDEQFF. The CDR3 nucleotides are TGTGCCAGCAGCTTCAGGACAGTCGGAGATGAGCAGTTCTTC.